This TCR beta chain emerged from a study of blood T cells in healthy people across ages. With a J-beta primer mix and a sample-barcoded 5' primer, a second PCR ran roughly 6 to 12 cycles. The authors tagged each cDNA molecule using a template-switch adaptor with 12 random nucleotides. One entry per CDR3 protein results from TCRdb running MiXCR on the 5' RACE reads. The profile shows some 1 million distinct CDR3 sequences, under 45% of them singletons. The CDR3 consists of 13 residues. Germline V gives CDR1 SGDLS, CDR2 YYNGEE. The V gene lost 7 bases and the J gene lost 9 bases, with 17 bases spanning the gap.

The TCR was taken from a woman aged 60 to 75 in good health. This chain links TRBV9 with TRBJ2-1; TRBD2 might be the D (5 bases). Sequencing was performed on blood. The CDR3 nucleotides read TGTGCCAGCTCCAACGTCGCTAGCCGTGAGCAGTTCTTC. Its protein product is CASSNVASREQFF. The variable domain in full, with the rest retrieved from reference TRBV9 and TRBJ2-1, is DSGVTQTPKHLITATGQRVTLRCSPRSGDLSVYWYQQSLDQGLQFLIQYYNGEERAKGNILERFSAQQFPDLHSELNLSSLELGDSALYFCASSNVASREQFFGPGTRLTVL.